The next 7 T cell receptor beta chains were all read from a single sample in a study of blood T cell repertoires in COVID-19. Produced via immunoSEQ multiplex PCR; TCRdb's table is partial and in-frame only. The sample records about 55,000 clones, over 75% being singletons. The sequenced material came from peripheral blood. The receptors were sampled from a human donor in a cohort sampled during active COVID-19.

The CDR3 sequence is CASSLGQAGRSYGYTF. DNA for the CDR3: TGTGCCAGCAGTTTGGGACAGGCCGGCCGTTCCTATGGCTACACCTTC. The gene calls are TRBV6-5 and TRBJ1-2, with 8 nucleotides matching TRBD1. Germline V gene sequence: CDR1 MNHEY, CDR2 SVGAGI. The CDR3 totals 16 residues. Germline trimming cut 4 bases from V and 4 bases from J; bases unmatched to any gene: 11.

The CDR3 coding sequence is TGTGCCAGCAGCCAAGCTTCTGGAGGGCTCGGCAATCAGCCCCAGCATTTT. It codes for CASSQASGGLGNQPQHF. The chain recombines TRBV3-1 (or the pseudogene TRBV3-2) with TRBJ1-5; D gene uncertain. The germline V gene encodes CDR1 LGHDT and CDR2 YNNKEL (reference sequence). Trimming shortened V by 1 base and J by 2 bases, and 15 bases separated the two germline ends. There are 17 residues in the CDR3.

The V gene is TRBV19, the J gene TRBJ1-6; D gene unclear. The germline V gene has CDR1 LNHDA and CDR2 SQIVND (reference sequence). V gave up 6 bases and J gave up 7 bases, with 13 bases separating them. CDR3 size: 14 residues. CDR3 region: CASRWREVNSPLHF. The DNA for the CDR3 is TGTGCCAGTAGATGGAGGGAGGTGAATTCACCCCTCCACTTT.

The chain carries TRBV7-2 and TRBJ2-5; 11 nucleotides agree with TRBD2. J was trimmed by 4 bases and V by 5 bases; bases with no gene match: 9. Germline CDR1 SGHTA, CDR2 FQGNSA. This CDR3 spans 16 amino acids. This chain's CDR3 is CASSPTSGTSGETQYF. The CDR3, as DNA: TGTGCCAGCAGCCCCACGTCCGGGACTAGCGGAGAGACCCAGTACTTC.

The rearrangement uses TRBV5-4 and TRBJ1-3; 9 positions match TRBD1. Per germline, CDR1 SGHNT and CDR2 YYREEE (reference sequence). V gave up 3 bases and J gave up 4 bases; unmatched junction bases: 5. The CDR3 is 15 amino acids. For the CDR3, the DNA is TGTGCCAGCAGCTCGGGACAGGGAAACGGAAACACCATATATTTT. Translation: CASSSGQGNGNTIYF.

V is TRBV2 and J is TRBJ2-2; 7 nucleotides align to TRBD2. V was clipped by 8 bases and J by 3 bases; unmatched bases: 9. The CDR3 is 15 residues long. The germline gives CDR1 SNHLY, CDR2 FYNNEI. CDR3 region: CASGGVSLDTGELFF. DNA of the CDR3: TGTGCCAGCGGGGGGGTTTCTTTAGACACCGGGGAGCTGTTTTTT. Complete variable domain (other parts from reference TRBV2 and TRBJ2-2): EPEVTQTPSHQVTQMGQEVILRCVPISNHLYFYWYRQILGQKVEFLVSFYNNEISEKSEIFDDQFSVERPDGSNFTLKIRSTKLEDSAMYFCASGGVSLDTGELFFGEGSRLTVL.

The CDR3 bases are TGTGCCAGCAGGATCAGGGGCCATTCCTACGAGCAGTACTTC. It codes for CASRIRGHSYEQYF. The chain combines TRBV11-2 with TRBJ2-7; TRBD1 is a possible D gene (6 bases). Per germline, CDR1 SGHAT and CDR2 FQNNGV. V was clipped by 6 bases and J by 1 base, with 13 bases between them. This CDR3 is 14 amino acids long. Drawing the rest from reference TRBV11-2 and TRBJ2-7, the complete variable domain is EAGVAQSPRYKIIEKRQSVAFWCNPISGHATLYWYQQILGQGPKLLIQFQNNGVVDDSQLPKDRFSAERLKGVDSTLKIQPAKLEDSAVYLCASRIRGHSYEQYFGPGTRLTVT.